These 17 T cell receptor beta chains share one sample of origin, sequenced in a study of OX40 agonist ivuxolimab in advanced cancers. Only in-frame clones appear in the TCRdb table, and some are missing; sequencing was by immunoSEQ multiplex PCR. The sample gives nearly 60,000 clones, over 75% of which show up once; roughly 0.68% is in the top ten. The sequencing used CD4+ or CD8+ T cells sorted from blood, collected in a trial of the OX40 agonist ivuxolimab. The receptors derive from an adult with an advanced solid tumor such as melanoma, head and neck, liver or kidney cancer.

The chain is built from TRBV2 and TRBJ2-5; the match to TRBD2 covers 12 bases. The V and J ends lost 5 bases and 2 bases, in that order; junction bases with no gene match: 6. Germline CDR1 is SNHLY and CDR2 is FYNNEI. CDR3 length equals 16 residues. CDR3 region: CASSKKLAGGQETQYF. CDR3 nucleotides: TGTGCCAGCAGTAAGAAACTAGCGGGGGGACAAGAGACCCAGTACTTC.

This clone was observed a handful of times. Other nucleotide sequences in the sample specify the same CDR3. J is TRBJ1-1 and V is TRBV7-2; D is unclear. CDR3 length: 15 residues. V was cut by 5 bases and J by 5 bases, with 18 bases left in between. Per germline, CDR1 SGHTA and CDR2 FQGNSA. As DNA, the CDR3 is TGTGCCAGCAGCCAATCCGGAGGCAGGCGGACTGAAGCTTTCTTT. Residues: CASSQSGGRRTEAFF.

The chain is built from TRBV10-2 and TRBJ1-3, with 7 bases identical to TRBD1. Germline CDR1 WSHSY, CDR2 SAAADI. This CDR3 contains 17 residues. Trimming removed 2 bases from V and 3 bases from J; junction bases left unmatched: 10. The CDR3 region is CASSEPRDSLDGNTIYF. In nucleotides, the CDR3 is TGCGCCAGCAGTGAGCCCCGGGACAGCCTAGATGGAAACACCATATATTTT.

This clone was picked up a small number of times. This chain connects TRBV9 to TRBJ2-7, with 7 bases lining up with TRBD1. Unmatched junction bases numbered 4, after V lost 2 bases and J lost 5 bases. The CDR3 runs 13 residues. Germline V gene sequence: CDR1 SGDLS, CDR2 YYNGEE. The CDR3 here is CASSVRTGDEQYF. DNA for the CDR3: TGTGCCAGCAGCGTTCGCACAGGGGACGAGCAGTACTTC.

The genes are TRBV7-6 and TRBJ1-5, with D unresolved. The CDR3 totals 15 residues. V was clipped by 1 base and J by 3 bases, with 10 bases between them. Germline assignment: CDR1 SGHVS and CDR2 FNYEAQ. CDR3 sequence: CASSLGGGFNQPQHF. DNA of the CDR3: TGTGCCAGCAGCTTAGGAGGAGGTTTCAATCAGCCCCAGCATTTT.

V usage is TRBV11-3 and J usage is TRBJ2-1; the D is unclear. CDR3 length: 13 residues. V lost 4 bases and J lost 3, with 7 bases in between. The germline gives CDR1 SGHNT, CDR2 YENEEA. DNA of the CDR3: TGTGCCAGCAGCTCGACTCGCTACAATGAGCAGTTCTTC. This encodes CASSSTRYNEQFF. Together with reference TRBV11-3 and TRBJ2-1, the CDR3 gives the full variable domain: EAGVVQSPRYKIIEKKQPVAFWCNPISGHNTLYWYLQNLGQGPELLIRYENEEAVDDSQLPKDRFSAERLKGVDSTLKIQPAELGDSAVYLCASSSTRYNEQFFGPGTRLTVL.

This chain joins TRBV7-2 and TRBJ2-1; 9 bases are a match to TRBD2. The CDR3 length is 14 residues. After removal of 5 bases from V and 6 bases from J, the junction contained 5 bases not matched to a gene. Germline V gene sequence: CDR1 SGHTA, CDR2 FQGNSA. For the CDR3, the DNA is TGTGCCAGCAGCATCGGGACTAGCAGCAATGAGCAGTTCTTC. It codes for CASSIGTSSNEQFF.

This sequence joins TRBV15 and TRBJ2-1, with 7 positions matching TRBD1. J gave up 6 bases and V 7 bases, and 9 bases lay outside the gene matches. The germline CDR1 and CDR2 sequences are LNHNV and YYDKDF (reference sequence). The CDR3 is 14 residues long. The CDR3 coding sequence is TGTGCCACCACCCCCCGAGGGGGCAGCAATGAGCAGTTCTTC. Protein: CATTPRGGSNEQFF.

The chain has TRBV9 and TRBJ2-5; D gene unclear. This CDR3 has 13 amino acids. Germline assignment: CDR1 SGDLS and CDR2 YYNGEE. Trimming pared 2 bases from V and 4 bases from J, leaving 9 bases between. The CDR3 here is CASSVGVLETQYF. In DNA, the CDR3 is TGTGCCAGCAGCGTCGGCGTTTTAGAGACCCAGTACTTC.

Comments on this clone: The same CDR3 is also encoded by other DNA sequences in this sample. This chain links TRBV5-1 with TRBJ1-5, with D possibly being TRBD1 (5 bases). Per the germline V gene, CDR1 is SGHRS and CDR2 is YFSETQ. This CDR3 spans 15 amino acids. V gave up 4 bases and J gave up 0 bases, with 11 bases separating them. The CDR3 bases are TGCGCCAGCAGCCCGGGGCACCCTAGCAATCAGCCCCAGCATTTT. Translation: CASSPGHPSNQPQHF.

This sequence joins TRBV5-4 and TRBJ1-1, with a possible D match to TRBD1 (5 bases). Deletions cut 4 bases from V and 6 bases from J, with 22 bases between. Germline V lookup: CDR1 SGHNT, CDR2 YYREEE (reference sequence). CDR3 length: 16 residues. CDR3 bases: TGTGCCAGCAGCCCTGTCGGGGCAGGGACTACCCCTGAAGCTTTCTTT. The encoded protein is CASSPVGAGTTPEAFF. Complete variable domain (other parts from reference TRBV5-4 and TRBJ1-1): ETGVTQSPTHLIKTRGQQVTLRCSSQSGHNTVSWYQQALGQGPQFIFQYYREEENGRGNFPPRFSGLQFPNYSSELNVNALELDDSALYLCASSPVGAGTTPEAFFGQGTRLTVV.

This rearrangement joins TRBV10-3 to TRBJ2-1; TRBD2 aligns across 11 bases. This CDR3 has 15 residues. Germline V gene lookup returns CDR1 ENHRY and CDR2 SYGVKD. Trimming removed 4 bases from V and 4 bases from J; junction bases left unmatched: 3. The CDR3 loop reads CAISVTSGGYNEQFF. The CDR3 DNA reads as TGTGCCATCAGTGTCACTAGCGGGGGTTACAATGAGCAGTTCTTC.

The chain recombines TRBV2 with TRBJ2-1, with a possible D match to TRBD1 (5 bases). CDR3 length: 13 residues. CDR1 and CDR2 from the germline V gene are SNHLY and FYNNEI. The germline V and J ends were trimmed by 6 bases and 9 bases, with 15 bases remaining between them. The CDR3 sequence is CASSTPGWGEQFF. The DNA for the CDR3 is TGTGCCAGCAGCACCCCAGGGTGGGGTGAGCAGTTCTTC.

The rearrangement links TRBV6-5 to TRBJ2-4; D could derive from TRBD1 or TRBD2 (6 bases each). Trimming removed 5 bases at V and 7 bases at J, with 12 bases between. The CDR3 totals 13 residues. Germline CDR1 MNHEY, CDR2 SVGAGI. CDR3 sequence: CASSEGGGNIQYF. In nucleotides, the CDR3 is TGTGCCAGCAGTGAAGGAGGGGGGAACATTCAGTACTTC.

The CDR3 is CASRQSRDSGDTQYF. As DNA, the CDR3 is TGCGCCAGCAGACAAAGCCGGGACAGCGGGGATACGCAGTATTTT. The chain links TRBV5-1 to TRBJ2-3; TRBD1 is a possible D gene (7 bases). V lost 5 bases to trimming and J lost 6 bases, with 19 bases between them. Germline lookup yields CDR1 SGHRS and CDR2 YFSETQ. The CDR3 runs to 15 residues.

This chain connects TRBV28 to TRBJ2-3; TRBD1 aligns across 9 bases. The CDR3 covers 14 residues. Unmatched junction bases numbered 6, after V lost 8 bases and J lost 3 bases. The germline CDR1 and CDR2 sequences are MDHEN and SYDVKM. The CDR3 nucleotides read TGTGCCAGCGGTGGGACAGGGTATACAGATACGCAGTATTTT. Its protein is CASGGTGYTDTQYF.

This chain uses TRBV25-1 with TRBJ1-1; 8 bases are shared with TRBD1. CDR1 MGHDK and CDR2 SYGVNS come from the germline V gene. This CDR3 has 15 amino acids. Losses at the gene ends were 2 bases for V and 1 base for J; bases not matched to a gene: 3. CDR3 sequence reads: CASSETGGENTEAFF. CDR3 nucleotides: TGTGCCAGCAGTGAAACAGGGGGAGAGAACACTGAAGCTTTCTTT.